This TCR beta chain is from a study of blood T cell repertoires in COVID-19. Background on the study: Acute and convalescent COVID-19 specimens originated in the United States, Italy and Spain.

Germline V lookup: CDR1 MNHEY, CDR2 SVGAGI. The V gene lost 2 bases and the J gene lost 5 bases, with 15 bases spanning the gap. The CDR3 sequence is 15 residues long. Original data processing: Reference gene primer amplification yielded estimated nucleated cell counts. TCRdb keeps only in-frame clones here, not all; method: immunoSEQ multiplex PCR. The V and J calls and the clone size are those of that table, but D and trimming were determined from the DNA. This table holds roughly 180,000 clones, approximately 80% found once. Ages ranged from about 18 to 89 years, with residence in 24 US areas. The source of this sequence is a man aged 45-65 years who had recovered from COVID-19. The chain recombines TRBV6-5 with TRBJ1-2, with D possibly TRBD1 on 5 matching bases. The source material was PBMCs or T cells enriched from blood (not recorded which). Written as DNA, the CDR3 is TGTGCCAGCAGTTACACCCAGGCAGGGTGGTATGGCTACACCTTC. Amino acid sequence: CASSYTQAGWYGYTF.